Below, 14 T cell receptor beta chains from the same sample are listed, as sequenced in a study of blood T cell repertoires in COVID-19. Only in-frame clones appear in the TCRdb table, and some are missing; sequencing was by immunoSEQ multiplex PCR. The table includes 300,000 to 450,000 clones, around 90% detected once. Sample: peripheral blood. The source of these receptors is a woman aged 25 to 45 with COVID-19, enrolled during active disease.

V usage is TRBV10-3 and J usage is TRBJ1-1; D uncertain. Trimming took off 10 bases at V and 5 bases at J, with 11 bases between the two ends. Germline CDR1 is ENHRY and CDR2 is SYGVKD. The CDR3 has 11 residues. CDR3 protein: CATEAGTEAFF. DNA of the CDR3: TGTGCCACCGAGGCGGGTACTGAAGCTTTCTTT.

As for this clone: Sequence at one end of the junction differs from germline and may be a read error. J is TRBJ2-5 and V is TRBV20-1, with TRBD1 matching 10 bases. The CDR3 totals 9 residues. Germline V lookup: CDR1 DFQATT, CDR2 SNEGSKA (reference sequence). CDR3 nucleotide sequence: TGCAGTGCTCCGGGGACAGGGGACTTC. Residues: CSAPGTGDF.

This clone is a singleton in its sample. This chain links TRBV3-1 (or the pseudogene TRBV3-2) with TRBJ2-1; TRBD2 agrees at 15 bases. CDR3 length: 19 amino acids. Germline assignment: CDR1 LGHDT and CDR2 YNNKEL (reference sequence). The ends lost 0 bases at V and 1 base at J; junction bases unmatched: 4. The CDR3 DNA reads TGTGCCAGCAGCCAAGATCGGGGACTAGCGGGGGGATCCTACAATGAGCAGTTCTTC. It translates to CASSQDRGLAGGSYNEQFF.

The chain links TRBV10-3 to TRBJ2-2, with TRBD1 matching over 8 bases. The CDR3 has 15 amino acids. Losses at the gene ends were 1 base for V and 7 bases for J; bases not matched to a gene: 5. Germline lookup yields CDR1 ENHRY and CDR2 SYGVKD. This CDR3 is CAISEFGQGHGELFF. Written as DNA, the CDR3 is TGTGCCATCAGTGAGTTTGGACAGGGTCACGGGGAGCTGTTTTTT.

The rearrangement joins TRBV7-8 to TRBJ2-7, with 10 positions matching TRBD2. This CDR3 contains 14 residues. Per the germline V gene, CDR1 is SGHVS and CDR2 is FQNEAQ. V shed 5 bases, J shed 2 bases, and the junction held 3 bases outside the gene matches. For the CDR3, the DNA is TGTGCCAGCAGCCCCAGCGGGGGGGCCTACGAGCAGTACTTC. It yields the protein CASSPSGGAYEQYF.

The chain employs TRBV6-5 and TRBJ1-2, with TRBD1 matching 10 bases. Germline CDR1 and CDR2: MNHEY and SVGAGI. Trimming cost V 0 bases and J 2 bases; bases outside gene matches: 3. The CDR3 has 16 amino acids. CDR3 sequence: CASSYSTGGLNYGYTF. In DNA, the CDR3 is TGTGCCAGCAGTTACTCGACAGGGGGCCTAAACTATGGCTACACCTTC.

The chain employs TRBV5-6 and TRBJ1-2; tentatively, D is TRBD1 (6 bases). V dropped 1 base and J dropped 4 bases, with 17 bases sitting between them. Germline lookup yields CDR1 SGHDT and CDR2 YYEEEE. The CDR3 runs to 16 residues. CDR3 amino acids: CASSLFTRTETYGYTF. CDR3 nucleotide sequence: TGTGCCAGCAGCTTGTTCACCAGGACAGAGACCTATGGCTACACCTTC.

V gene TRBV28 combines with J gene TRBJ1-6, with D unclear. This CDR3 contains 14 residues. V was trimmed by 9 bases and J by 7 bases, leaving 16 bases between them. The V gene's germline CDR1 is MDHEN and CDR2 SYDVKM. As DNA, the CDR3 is TGTGCCAGTAGTAGAAAAGTGCTAAATTCACCCCTCCACTTT. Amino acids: CASSRKVLNSPLHF.

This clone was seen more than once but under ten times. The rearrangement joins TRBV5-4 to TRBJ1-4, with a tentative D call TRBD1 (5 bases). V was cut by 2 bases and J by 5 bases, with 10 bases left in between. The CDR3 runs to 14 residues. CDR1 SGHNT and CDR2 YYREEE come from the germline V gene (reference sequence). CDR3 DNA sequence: TGTGCCAGCAGCTTCGGCAGGGCGAATGAAAAACTGTTTTTT. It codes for CASSFGRANEKLFF.

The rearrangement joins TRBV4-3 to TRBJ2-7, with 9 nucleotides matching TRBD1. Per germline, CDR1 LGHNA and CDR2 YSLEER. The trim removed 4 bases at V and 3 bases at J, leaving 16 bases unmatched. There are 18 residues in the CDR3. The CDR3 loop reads CASSLYSLGQGRIYEQYF. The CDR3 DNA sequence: TGCGCCAGCAGCCTCTATTCCCTCGGACAGGGGAGGATCTACGAGCAGTACTTC.

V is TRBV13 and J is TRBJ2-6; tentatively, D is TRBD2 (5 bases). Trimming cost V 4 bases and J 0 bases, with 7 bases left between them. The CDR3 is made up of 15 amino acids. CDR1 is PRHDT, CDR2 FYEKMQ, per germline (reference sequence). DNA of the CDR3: TGTGCCAGCAGCTACCGGGGCTCTGGGGCCAACGTCCTGACTTTC. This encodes CASSYRGSGANVLTF.

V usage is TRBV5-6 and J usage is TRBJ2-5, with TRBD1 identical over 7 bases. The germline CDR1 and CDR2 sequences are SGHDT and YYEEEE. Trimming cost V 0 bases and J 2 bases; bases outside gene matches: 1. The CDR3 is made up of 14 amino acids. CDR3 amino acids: CASSLGDRQETQYF. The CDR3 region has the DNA TGTGCCAGCAGCTTGGGGGACAGACAAGAGACCCAGTACTTC.

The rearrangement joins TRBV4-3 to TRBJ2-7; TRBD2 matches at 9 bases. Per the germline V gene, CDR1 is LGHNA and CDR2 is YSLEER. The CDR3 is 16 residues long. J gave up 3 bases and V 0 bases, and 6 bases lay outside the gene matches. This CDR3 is CASSQDLGLALYEQYF. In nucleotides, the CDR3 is TGCGCCAGCAGCCAAGATCTGGGACTAGCTCTCTACGAGCAGTACTTC.

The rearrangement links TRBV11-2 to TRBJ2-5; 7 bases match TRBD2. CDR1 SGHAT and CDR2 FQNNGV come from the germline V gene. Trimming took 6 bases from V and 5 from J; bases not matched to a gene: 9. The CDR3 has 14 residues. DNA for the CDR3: TGTGCCAGCAGGGGAATGCGGGGGAGGGAGACCCAGTACTTC. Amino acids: CASRGMRGRETQYF. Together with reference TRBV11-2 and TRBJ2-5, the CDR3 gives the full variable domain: EAGVAQSPRYKIIEKRQSVAFWCNPISGHATLYWYQQILGQGPKLLIQFQNNGVVDDSQLPKDRFSAERLKGVDSTLKIQPAKLEDSAVYLCASRGMRGRETQYFGPGTRLLVL.